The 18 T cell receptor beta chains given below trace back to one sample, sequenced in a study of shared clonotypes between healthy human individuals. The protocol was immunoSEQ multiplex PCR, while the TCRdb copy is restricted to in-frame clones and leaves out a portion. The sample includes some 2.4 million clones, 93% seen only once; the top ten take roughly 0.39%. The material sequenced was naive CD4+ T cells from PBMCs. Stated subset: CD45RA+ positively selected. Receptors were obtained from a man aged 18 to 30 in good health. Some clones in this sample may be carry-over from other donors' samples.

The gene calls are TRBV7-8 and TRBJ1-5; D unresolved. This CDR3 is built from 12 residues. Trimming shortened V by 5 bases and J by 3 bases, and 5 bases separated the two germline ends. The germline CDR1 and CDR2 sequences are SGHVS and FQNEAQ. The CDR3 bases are TGTGCCAGCAGCGGTGCCAATCAGCCCCAGCATTTT. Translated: CASSGANQPQHF.

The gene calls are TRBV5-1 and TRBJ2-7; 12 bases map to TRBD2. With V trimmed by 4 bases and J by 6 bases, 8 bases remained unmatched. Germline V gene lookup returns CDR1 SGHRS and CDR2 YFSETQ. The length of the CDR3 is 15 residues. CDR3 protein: CASSPTGGLAGEQYF. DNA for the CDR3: TGCGCCAGCAGCCCCACGGGGGGACTAGCGGGCGAGCAGTACTTC.

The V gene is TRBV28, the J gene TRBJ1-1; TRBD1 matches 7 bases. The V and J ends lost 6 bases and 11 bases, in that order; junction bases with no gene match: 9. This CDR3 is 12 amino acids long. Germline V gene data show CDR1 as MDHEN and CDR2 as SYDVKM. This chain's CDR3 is CASRISTGAAFF. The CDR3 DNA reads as TGTGCCAGCAGGATATCTACAGGGGCGGCTTTCTTT. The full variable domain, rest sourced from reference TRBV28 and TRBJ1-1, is DVKVTQSSRYLVKRTGEKVFLECVQDMDHENMFWYRQDPGLGLRLIYFSYDVKMKEKGDIPEGYSVSREKKERFSLILESASTNQTSMYLCASRISTGAAFFGQGTRLTVV.

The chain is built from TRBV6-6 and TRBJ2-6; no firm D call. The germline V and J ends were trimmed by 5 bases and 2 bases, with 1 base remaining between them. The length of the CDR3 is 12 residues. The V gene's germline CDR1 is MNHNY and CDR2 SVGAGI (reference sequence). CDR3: CASSTGANVLTF. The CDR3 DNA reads TGTGCCAGCAGTACTGGGGCCAACGTCCTGACTTTC.

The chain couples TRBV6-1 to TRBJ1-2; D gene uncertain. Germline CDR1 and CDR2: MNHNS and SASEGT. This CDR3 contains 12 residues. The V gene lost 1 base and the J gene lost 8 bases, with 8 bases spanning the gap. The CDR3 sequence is CASSEGPVGYTF. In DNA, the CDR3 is TGTGCCAGCAGTGAAGGCCCCGTGGGCTACACCTTC.

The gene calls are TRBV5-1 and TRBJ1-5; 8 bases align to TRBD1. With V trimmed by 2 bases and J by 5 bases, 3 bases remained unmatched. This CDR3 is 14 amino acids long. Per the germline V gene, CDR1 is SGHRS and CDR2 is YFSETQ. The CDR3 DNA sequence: TGCGCCAGCAGCTTACAGGGGGGCGATCAGCCCCAGCATTTT. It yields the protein CASSLQGGDQPQHF.

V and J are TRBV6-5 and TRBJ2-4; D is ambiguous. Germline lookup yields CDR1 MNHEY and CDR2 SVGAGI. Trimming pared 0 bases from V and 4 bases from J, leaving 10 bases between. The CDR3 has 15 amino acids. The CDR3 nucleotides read TGTGCCAGCAGTTACTCGTGGCTAGGGAAAAACATTCAGTACTTC. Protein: CASSYSWLGKNIQYF.

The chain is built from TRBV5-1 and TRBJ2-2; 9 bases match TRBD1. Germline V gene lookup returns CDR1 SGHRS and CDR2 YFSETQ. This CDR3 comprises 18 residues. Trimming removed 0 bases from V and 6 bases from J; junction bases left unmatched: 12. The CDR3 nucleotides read TGCGCCAGCAGCTTGGGACAGGGGGACGCGGGAAGCGCCGGGGAGCTGTTTTTT. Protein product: CASSLGQGDAGSAGELFF.

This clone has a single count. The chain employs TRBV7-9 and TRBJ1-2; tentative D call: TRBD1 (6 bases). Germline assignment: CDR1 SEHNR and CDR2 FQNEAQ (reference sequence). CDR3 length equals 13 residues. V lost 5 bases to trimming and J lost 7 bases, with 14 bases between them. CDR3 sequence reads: CASSEGEGVGYTF. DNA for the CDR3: TGTGCCAGCAGCGAAGGGGAGGGGGTTGGCTACACCTTC. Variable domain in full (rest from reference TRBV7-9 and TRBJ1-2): DTGVSQNPRHKITKRGQNVTFRCDPISEHNRLYWYRQTLGQGPEFLTYFQNEAQLEKSRLLSDRFSAERPKGSFSTLEIQRTEQGDSAMYLCASSEGEGVGYTFGSGTRLTVV.

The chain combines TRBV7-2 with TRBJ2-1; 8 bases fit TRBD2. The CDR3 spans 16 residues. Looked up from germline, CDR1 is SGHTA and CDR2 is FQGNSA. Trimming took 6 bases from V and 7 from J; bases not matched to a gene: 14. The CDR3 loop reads CASSPRVAGLLNEQFF. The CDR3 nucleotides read TGTGCCAGCAGTCCAAGGGTAGCGGGACTATTGAATGAGCAGTTCTTC.

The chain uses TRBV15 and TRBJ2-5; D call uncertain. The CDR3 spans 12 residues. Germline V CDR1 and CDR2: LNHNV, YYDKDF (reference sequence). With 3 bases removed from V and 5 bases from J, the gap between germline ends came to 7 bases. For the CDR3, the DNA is TGTGCCACCAGCAGTCAGAGGGAGACCCAGTACTTC. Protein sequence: CATSSQRETQYF.

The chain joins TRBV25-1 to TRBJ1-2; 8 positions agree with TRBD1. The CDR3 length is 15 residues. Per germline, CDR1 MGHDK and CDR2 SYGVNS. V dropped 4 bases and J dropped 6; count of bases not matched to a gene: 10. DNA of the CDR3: TGTGCCAGCAGTGTTGGGGGCAGGGGGCAGCATGGCTACACCTTC. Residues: CASSVGGRGQHGYTF.

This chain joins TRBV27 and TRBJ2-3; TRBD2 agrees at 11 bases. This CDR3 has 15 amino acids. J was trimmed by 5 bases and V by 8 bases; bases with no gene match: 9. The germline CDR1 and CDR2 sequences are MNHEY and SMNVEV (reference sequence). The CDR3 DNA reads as TGTGCCAGCCGCCCTAGCGGGAGGTACGGAGATACGCAGTATTTT. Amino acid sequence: CASRPSGRYGDTQYF.

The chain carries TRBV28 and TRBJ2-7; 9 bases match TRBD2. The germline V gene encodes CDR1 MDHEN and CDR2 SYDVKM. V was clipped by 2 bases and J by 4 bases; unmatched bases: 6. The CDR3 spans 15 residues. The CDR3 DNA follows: TGTGCCAGCAGTTTAGGGGGACTAGCCCTTTACGAGCAGTACTTC. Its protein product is CASSLGGLALYEQYF.

The CDR3 loop reads CASSPGGGAFF. The CDR3 nucleotides are TGTGCCAGCAGCCCAGGGGGGGGAGCTTTCTTT. The rearrangement joins TRBV11-2 to TRBJ1-1, with 7 bases matching TRBD1. Germline V gene data show CDR1 as SGHAT and CDR2 as FQNNGV. The CDR3 length is 11 residues. Trimming took 5 bases from V and 10 from J; bases not matched to a gene: 4. The variable domain in full, with the rest retrieved from reference TRBV11-2 and TRBJ1-1, is EAGVAQSPRYKIIEKRQSVAFWCNPISGHATLYWYQQILGQGPKLLIQFQNNGVVDDSQLPKDRFSAERLKGVDSTLKIQPAKLEDSAVYLCASSPGGGAFFGQGTRLTVV.

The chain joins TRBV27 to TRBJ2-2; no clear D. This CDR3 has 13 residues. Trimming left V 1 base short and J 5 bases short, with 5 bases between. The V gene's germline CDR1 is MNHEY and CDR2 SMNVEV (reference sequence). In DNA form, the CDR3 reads TGTGCCAGCAGTTTATACTTAACCGGGGAGCTGTTTTTT. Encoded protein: CASSLYLTGELFF.

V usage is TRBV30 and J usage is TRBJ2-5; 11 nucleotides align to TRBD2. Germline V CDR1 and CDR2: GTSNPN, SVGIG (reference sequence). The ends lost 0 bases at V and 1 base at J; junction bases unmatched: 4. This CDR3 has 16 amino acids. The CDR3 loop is CAWSVTLAGGQETQYF. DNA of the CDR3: TGTGCCTGGAGTGTAACGCTAGCGGGAGGCCAAGAGACCCAGTACTTC.

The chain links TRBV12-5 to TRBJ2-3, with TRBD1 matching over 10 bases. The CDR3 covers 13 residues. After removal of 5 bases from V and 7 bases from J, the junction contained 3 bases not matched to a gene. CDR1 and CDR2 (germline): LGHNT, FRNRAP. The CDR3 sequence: CASGAGQGNTQYF. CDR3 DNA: TGTGCTAGTGGTGCGGGACAGGGGAATACGCAGTATTTT.